The next 21 T cell receptor beta chains were all read from a single sample in a study of cytomegalovirus exposure and HLA in healthy donors. This PCR relied on a set of 60 Vbeta primers and 13 Jbeta primers. Clones were read by immunoSEQ multiplex PCR, and TCRdb kept only the in-frame ones, dropping some. The sample lists fewer than 250,000 clones, about 85% occurring once. Sample: PBMCs. The receptors were sampled from a woman between 50 and 59 years old in good health and CMV-seropositive.

The chain combines TRBV19 with TRBJ1-5; D possibly corresponds to TRBD1 (5 bases). The CDR3 consists of 15 residues. The ends were cut back, 3 bases at V and 6 bases at J, with 15 bases in the middle. Germline loops: CDR1 LNHDA, CDR2 SQIVND (reference sequence). The CDR3 loop reads CASSMGLGGGQPQHF. The CDR3 nucleotides read TGTGCCAGTAGTATGGGCCTCGGGGGAGGTCAGCCCCAGCATTTT.

The chain recombines TRBV5-4 with TRBJ2-6; a possible D gene is TRBD1 (6 bases). The CDR3 sequence is 18 residues long. Germline-derived CDR1 and CDR2 are SGHNT and YYREEE (reference sequence). V was cut by 3 bases and J by 0 bases, with 16 bases left in between. CDR3 residues: CASSSHRVEVSGANVLTF. In DNA form, the CDR3 reads TGTGCCAGCAGCTCCCACAGGGTGGAGGTCTCTGGGGCCAACGTCCTGACTTTC.

The gene calls are TRBV28 and TRBJ2-7; 8 positions match TRBD1. Germline V lookup: CDR1 MDHEN, CDR2 SYDVKM. This CDR3 comprises 16 residues. V dropped 4 bases and J dropped 7; count of bases not matched to a gene: 15. The CDR3 DNA sequence: TGTGCCAGCAGTTCCCCGGACAGGGAGGTCCGGCTAGAGCAGTACTTC. It yields the protein CASSSPDREVRLEQYF.

V and J are TRBV18 and TRBJ2-3; D is ambiguous. V gave up 2 bases and J gave up 2 bases, with 8 bases separating them. CDR1 is KGHSH, CDR2 LQKENI, per germline. The CDR3 covers 14 residues. The CDR3 sequence: CASSPGWATDTQYF. The CDR3 region has the DNA TGTGCCAGCTCACCAGGGTGGGCCACAGATACGCAGTATTTT.

The rearrangement links TRBV27 to TRBJ1-3; 7 bases align to TRBD1. The ends lost 5 bases at V and 4 bases at J; junction bases unmatched: 11. Per the germline V gene, CDR1 is MNHEY and CDR2 is SMNVEV (reference sequence). The CDR3 runs 16 residues. The CDR3 nucleotides are TGTGCCAGCAGTCCCCGGGTAGGGGGCATCGGAAACACCATATATTTT. Its protein is CASSPRVGGIGNTIYF.

The chain is built from TRBV18 and TRBJ2-1; 12 bases match TRBD2. Trimming at V came to 3 bases and at J to 15 bases, leaving 12 bases not matched to a gene. The CDR3 consists of 15 residues. Per germline, CDR1 KGHSH and CDR2 LQKENI. The CDR3 nucleotides are TGTGCCAGCTCACCCCCCCGGACTAGCGGGACTCCCCCGTTCTTC. It specifies CASSPPRTSGTPPFF. The full variable domain, completed using reference TRBV18 and TRBJ2-1, is NAGVMQNPRHLVRRRGQEARLRCSPMKGHSHVYWYRQLPEEGLKFMVYLQKENIIDESGMPKERFSAEFPKEGPSILRIQQVVRGDSAAYFCASSPPRTSGTPPFFGPGTRLTVL.

The chain carries TRBV5-6 and TRBJ1-2, with 8 bases lining up with TRBD1. The CDR3 sequence is 16 residues long. Germline V gene data show CDR1 as SGHDT and CDR2 as YYEEEE. With V trimmed by 2 bases and J by 3 bases, 9 bases remained unmatched. CDR3 sequence: CASSFMDRASHYGYTF. The CDR3 coding sequence is TGTGCCAGCAGCTTCATGGACAGGGCTTCGCACTATGGCTACACCTTC.

In its sample, this clone was seen once. The rearrangement links TRBV7-8 to TRBJ1-5, with D perhaps TRBD1 (6 bases). This CDR3 spans 15 amino acids. Between the trimmed V and J ends, which lost 6 bases and 5 bases, there was a span of 17 bases. Germline-derived CDR1 and CDR2 are SGHVS and FQNEAQ. Here the CDR3 reads CASSFGWGPDQPQHF. CDR3 coding DNA: TGTGCCAGCAGTTTCGGATGGGGGCCAGATCAGCCCCAGCATTTT. The complete variable domain, with remaining parts taken from reference TRBV7-8 and TRBJ1-5, reads GAGVSQSPRYKVAKRGQDVALRCDPISGHVSLFWYQQALGQGPEFLTYFQNEAQLDKSGLPSDRFFAERPEGSVSTLKIQRTQQEDSAVYLCASSFGWGPDQPQHFGDGTRLSIL.

The V and J genes are TRBV29-1 and TRBJ2-3; 10 bases are a match to TRBD2. The CDR3 covers 13 residues. V was clipped by 8 bases and J by 4 bases; unmatched bases: 6. Germline loops: CDR1 SQVTM, CDR2 ANQGSEA. The CDR3 is CSISGGASDTQYF. CDR3 bases: TGCAGCATAAGCGGGGGGGCATCAGATACGCAGTATTTT.

The chain couples TRBV6-1 to TRBJ1-1; a possible D gene is TRBD1 (5 bases). The CDR3 is made up of 15 amino acids. V was pared by 4 bases and J by 7 bases, with 19 bases between. Per germline, CDR1 MNHNS and CDR2 SASEGT. CDR3 sequence: CASSADTGSLVEAFF. The CDR3 region has the DNA TGTGCCAGCAGTGCCGATACAGGTTCGCTTGTTGAAGCTTTCTTT.

CDR3 coding DNA: TGTGCCAGCAGCCCCCGCGTTGGGGCGGGGGATACGCAGTATTTT. Translating it yields CASSPRVGAGDTQYF. The rearrangement joins TRBV9 to TRBJ2-3; D perhaps matches TRBD2 (6 bases). The CDR3 length is 15 residues. Trimming left V 4 bases short and J 6 bases short, with 18 bases between. CDR1 and CDR2 from the germline V gene are SGDLS and YYNGEE.

This clone has just a few counts. The chain has TRBV5-1 and TRBJ2-2, with D possibly being TRBD2 (6 bases). The V and J ends lost 2 bases and 0 bases respectively, with 8 bases between them. The CDR3 is made up of 15 amino acids. Germline V CDR1 and CDR2: SGHRS, YFSETQ. The CDR3 loop reads CASSFGTSNTGELFF. The CDR3 DNA sequence: TGCGCCAGCAGCTTCGGGACTTCGAACACCGGGGAGCTGTTTTTT.

The genes are TRBV30 and TRBJ1-4; D not resolved. The CDR3 covers 15 residues. Trimming took off 0 bases at V and 4 bases at J, with 12 bases between the two ends. Germline-derived CDR1 and CDR2 are GTSNPN and SVGIG (reference sequence). The CDR3: CAWSVQGLINEKLFF. CDR3 coding DNA: TGTGCCTGGAGTGTACAAGGACTTATTAATGAAAAACTGTTTTTT.

This chain links TRBV5-4 with TRBJ2-1; no clear D. This CDR3 has 11 amino acids. Trimming left V 5 bases short and J 10 bases short, with 10 bases between. Germline CDR1 reads SGHNT; CDR2 reads YYREEE (reference sequence). The CDR3 nucleotides are TGTGCCAGCAGTTTGACTCAAGAGCAGTTCTTC. It encodes CASSLTQEQFF.

The chain recombines TRBV30 with TRBJ2-6; perhaps TRBD1 as D (6 bases). V dropped 1 base and J dropped 1 base, with 11 bases sitting between them. CDR1 is GTSNPN and CDR2 is SVGIG in the germline V gene (reference sequence). The CDR3 has 16 residues. The CDR3 nucleotides are TGTGCCTGGAGTGCCCTAGGGGGTTCTGGGGCCAACGTCCTGACTTTC. Translation gives CAWSALGGSGANVLTF.

The chain joins TRBV11-2 to TRBJ2-7; TRBD2 agrees at 7 bases. The germline CDR1 and CDR2 sequences are SGHAT and FQNNGV. The CDR3 spans 16 residues. J gave up 0 bases and V 1 base, and 6 bases lay outside the gene matches. The chain's CDR3 is CASSLVLAESSYEQYF. DNA of the CDR3: TGTGCCAGCAGCTTAGTTCTAGCGGAGAGCTCCTACGAGCAGTACTTC.

Only a few counts were recorded for this clone. The chain is built from TRBV30 and TRBJ1-3; possibly TRBD1 for D (5 bases). Germline loops: CDR1 GTSNPN, CDR2 SVGIG (reference sequence). This CDR3 contains 15 residues. V lost 7 bases, J lost 2 bases, and 18 bases lay in between. The CDR3 here is CASTGPYAAGNTIYF. In DNA form, the CDR3 reads TGTGCCTCTACAGGACCCTACGCTGCTGGAAACACCATATATTTT.

The rearrangement uses TRBV6-1 and TRBJ1-1; D may be TRBD1 (5 bases). V was clipped by 4 bases and J by 2 bases, with 14 bases between them. CDR3 length: 15 amino acids. The germline V gene encodes CDR1 MNHNS and CDR2 SASEGT. The CDR3 loop is CASSARQISNTEAFF. CDR3 DNA: TGTGCCAGCAGTGCTAGACAGATTTCTAACACTGAAGCTTTCTTT.

This chain connects TRBV7-3 to TRBJ1-2; TRBD1 is a possible D gene (6 bases). Germline loops: CDR1 SGHTA, CDR2 FQGTGA. Trimming removed 5 bases from V and 10 bases from J, with 17 bases in between. This CDR3 contains 13 residues. CDR3 region: CASSIYQRTAYTF. In DNA form, the CDR3 reads TGTGCCAGCAGCATCTATCAGCGGACAGCCTACACCTTC.

Worth noting for this clone: Other DNA sequences in this sample translate to the same CDR3. The chain combines TRBV7-3 with TRBJ2-1; 8 bases are shared with TRBD2. The CDR3 runs 16 residues. Germline CDR1 reads SGHTA; CDR2 reads FQGTGA. V was pared by 3 bases and J by 4 bases, with 8 bases of the junction left unmatched. In DNA, the CDR3 is TGTGCCAGCAGCTTGGCCGGGGGGGCCGGATACAATGAGCAGTTCTTC. Translated: CASSLAGGAGYNEQFF.

This rearrangement joins TRBV19 to TRBJ1-1; D is uncertain. V lost 3 bases, J lost 0 bases, and 8 bases lay in between. CDR3 size: 14 residues. Germline V gives CDR1 LNHDA, CDR2 SQIVND (reference sequence). CDR3 nucleotide sequence: TGTGCCAGTAGTATGGGAGAAATGAACACTGAAGCTTTCTTT. Translation: CASSMGEMNTEAFF.